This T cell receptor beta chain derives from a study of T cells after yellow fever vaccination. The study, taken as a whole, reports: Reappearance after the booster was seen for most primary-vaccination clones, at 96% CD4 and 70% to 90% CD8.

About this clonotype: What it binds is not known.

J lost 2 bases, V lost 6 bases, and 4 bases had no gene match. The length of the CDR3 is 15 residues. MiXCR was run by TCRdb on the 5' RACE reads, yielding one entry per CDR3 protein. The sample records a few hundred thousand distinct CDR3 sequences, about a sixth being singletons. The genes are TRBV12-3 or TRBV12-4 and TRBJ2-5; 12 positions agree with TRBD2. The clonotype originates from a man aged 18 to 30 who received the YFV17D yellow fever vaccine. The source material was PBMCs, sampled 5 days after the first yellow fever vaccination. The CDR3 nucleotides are TGTGCCAGCAGACCTCTAGCGGGGGGGCAAGAGACCCAGTACTTC. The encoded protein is CASRPLAGGQETQYF.